The 7 T cell receptor beta chains given below trace back to one sample, sequenced in a study of regulatory T cells in long-lasting Graves disease. TCR beta libraries were built with iRepertoire HTBI primers and Arm-PCR of CDR3 regions. TCRdb re-derived calls from the multiplex PCR reads in MiXCR, one entry per CDR3 protein. The table records about 560,000 distinct CDR3 sequences, roughly 15% of them present only once. Documented time point: newly diagnosed GD, antithyroid drugs for less than 3 months. The TCR library was made from RNA that had been extracted from PBMCs in TRIzol. The sample also formed part of further work on T cells in Graves' hyperthyroidism and ophthalmopathy.

The material sequenced was peripheral blood mononuclear cells (PBMCs), taken at new diagnosis, from a patient treated with antithyroid drugs. These receptors came from a young man with Graves disease.

This clonotype was found a few times. The V gene is TRBV12-3 or TRBV12-4, the J gene TRBJ2-6, with D tentatively TRBD2 (5 bases). The length of the CDR3 is 15 residues. V was pared by 5 bases and J by 8 bases, with 16 bases between. DNA of the CDR3: TGTGCCAGCAGTCCAGAGAGGGTGGGGACCAACGTCCTGACTTTC. It translates to CASSPERVGTNVLTF.

This clonotype was seen at least ten times. The gene calls are TRBV3-1 and TRBJ2-7, with 7 nucleotides matching TRBD2. The CDR3 is made up of 14 amino acids. Trimming removed 1 base from V and 6 bases from J; junction bases left unmatched: 6. Germline V gives CDR1 LGHDT, CDR2 YNNKEL (reference sequence). The CDR3 DNA is TGTGCCAGCAGCCAAGTCGGACTAGATGGCGAGCAGTACTTC. Translation: CASSQVGLDGEQYF.

J is TRBJ1-5 and V is TRBV12-5; D is unresolved. Trimming stripped 3 bases from V and 4 bases from J, with 16 bases between. The germline gives CDR1 LGHNT, CDR2 FRNRAP. The CDR3 sequence is 16 residues long. The CDR3: CASGFVPGSANQPQHF. CDR3 nucleotides: TGTGCTAGTGGTTTCGTTCCCGGGTCGGCAAATCAGCCCCAGCATTTT.

This clonotype has at least ten counts. J is TRBJ2-5 and V is TRBV10-3, with unresolved D. The CDR3 extends over 11 amino acids. Germline CDR1 is ENHRY and CDR2 is SYGVKD. V was trimmed by 6 bases and J by 5 bases, leaving 7 bases between them. The DNA of the CDR3 is TGTGCCATCAGCCCCGGGGAGACCCAGTACTTC. Its protein product is CAISPGETQYF.

This clonotype has only a few counts. The V gene is TRBV5-6, the J gene TRBJ1-1; no reliable D call. The germline V gene encodes CDR1 SGHDT and CDR2 YYEEEE. This CDR3 region has 13 residues. The V end lost 4 bases, the J end lost 7 bases, and 14 bases lay between the germline ends. The CDR3 is CASSPGSHLEAFF. The CDR3 nucleotides read TGTGCCAGCAGCCCCGGCTCCCACCTTGAAGCTTTCTTT. The full variable domain, its missing parts supplied by reference TRBV5-6 and TRBJ1-1, is DAGVTQSPTHLIKTRGQQVTLRCSPKSGHDTVSWYQQALGQGPQFIFQYYEEEERQRGNFPDRFSGHQFPNYSSELNVNALLLGDSALYLCASSPGSHLEAFFGQGTRLTVV.

Ten or more counts support this clonotype. The chain recombines TRBV12-3 or TRBV12-4 with TRBJ2-5; possible D gene TRBD1, 5 bases. The CDR3 loop spans 16 amino acids. V was clipped by 5 bases and J by 4 bases, with 20 bases between them. As DNA, the CDR3 is TGTGCCAGCAGTCCCACCGGCAGGGCCTCAATAGAGACCCAGTACTTC. It specifies CASSPTGRASIETQYF.

There are many counts of this clonotype. The V gene is TRBV11-2, the J gene TRBJ2-3, with D unresolved. Germline values: CDR1 SGHAT, CDR2 FQNNGV. Between the trimmed V and J ends, which lost 5 bases and 4 bases, there was a span of 19 bases. This CDR3 has 16 amino acids. In nucleotides, the CDR3 is TGTGCCAGCAGCAAGGGCGGCTCCCGTCGCGCAGATACGCAGTATTTT. Its translation is CASSKGGSRRADTQYF.